Presented here are 24 T cell receptor beta chains from one specimen sequenced in a study of blood T cell repertoires in COVID-19. Measured with immunoSEQ multiplex PCR; TCRdb has only the in-frame clones, and not every one. Of around 480,000 clones in the sample, around 87% were seen once. The sample was PBMCs or T cells enriched from blood (not recorded which). These receptor sequences come from a woman under 30 who had recovered from COVID-19.

V usage is TRBV5-6 and J usage is TRBJ1-6, with D unresolved. The CDR3 is 14 residues long. V lost 4 bases and J 7 bases, leaving 12 bases between the germline ends. The germline CDR1 and CDR2 sequences are SGHDT and YYEEEE. The CDR3 region has the DNA TGTGCCAGCAGCCCCCCGGGTCTGAATTCACCCCTCCACTTT. This gives the protein CASSPPGLNSPLHF.

V is TRBV6-4 and J is TRBJ2-2, with D perhaps matching TRBD1 (6 bases). Trimming removed 3 bases from V and 3 bases from J, with 8 bases in between. This CDR3 region has 14 residues. Germline V gene sequence: CDR1 MRHNA, CDR2 SNTAGT. The CDR3 DNA reads as TGTGCCAGCAGTGATGACAGGCACACCGGGGAGCTGTTTTTT. It codes for CASSDDRHTGELFF.

On this clone itself: Its ends do not fully match the called genes, so a read error is possible. The chain recombines TRBV25-1 with TRBJ2-5; 8 positions agree with TRBD2. The CDR3 totals 13 residues. Germline lookup yields CDR1 MGHDK and CDR2 SYGVNS. CDR3 residues: CASRPPGLEAQYF. In nucleotides, the CDR3 is TGTGCCAGCAGGCCTCCGGGACTAGAGGCCCAGTACTTC.

The chain employs TRBV30 and TRBJ1-4, with D unresolved. The V gene's germline CDR1 is GTSNPN and CDR2 SVGIG (reference sequence). Deletions cut 4 bases from V and 5 bases from J, with 14 bases between. The CDR3 has 14 residues. DNA of the CDR3: TGTGCCTGGACCCCCCCGAGGAGGAATGAAAAACTGTTTTTT. This translates into CAWTPPRRNEKLFF.

This clone was picked up a small number of times. The rearrangement links TRBV7-9 to TRBJ1-2; 8 positions match TRBD1. This CDR3 has 14 residues. V was pared by 5 bases and J by 10 bases, with 12 bases of the junction left unmatched. In germline, CDR1 is SEHNR, CDR2 FQNEAQ (reference sequence). The CDR3 region is CASSGNLGQGIYTF. In nucleotides, the CDR3 is TGTGCCAGCAGCGGAAACCTCGGACAGGGAATCTACACCTTC.

This clone has a handful of counts. The chain has TRBV5-4 and TRBJ1-1; D is possibly TRBD1 (5 bases). The CDR3 contains 15 residues. The V end was cut by 4 bases, the J end by 4 bases, with 17 bases between. Germline V gene sequence: CDR1 SGHNT, CDR2 YYREEE (reference sequence). CDR3 bases: TGTGCCAGCAGCAAAGCCGCGGGACTTCCCACTGAAGCTTTCTTT. Amino acid sequence: CASSKAAGLPTEAFF.

This rearrangement joins TRBV5-4 to TRBJ1-2, with 7 nucleotides matching TRBD1. The CDR3 is 14 residues long. V shed 0 bases, J shed 8 bases, and the junction held 7 bases outside the gene matches. Germline CDR1 is SGHNT and CDR2 is YYREEE (reference sequence). The CDR3 region has the DNA TGTGCCAGCAGCTTGGTAGGACAGGAAAACGGCTACACCTTC. Translating it yields CASSLVGQENGYTF.

V and J are TRBV29-1 and TRBJ1-1; 7 positions match TRBD1. Looked up from germline, CDR1 is SQVTM and CDR2 is ANQGSEA. The CDR3 has 11 residues. With V trimmed by 5 bases and J by 10 bases, 7 bases remained unmatched. The CDR3 DNA is TGCAGCGTTCGACAGGGAGAGCGAGCTTTCTTT. The encoded protein is CSVRQGERAFF.

In regard to this clone: Other DNA sequences in the sample encode the same CDR3. The chain uses TRBV10-2 and TRBJ2-7; D might be TRBD1 (6 bases). Germline lookup yields CDR1 WSHSY and CDR2 SAAADI. The length of the CDR3 is 16 residues. Trimming pared 0 bases from V and 3 bases from J, leaving 15 bases between. CDR3 nucleotides: TGCGCCAGCAGTGAGTCCCCTAACAGGGCAGTCTACGAGCAGTACTTC. Protein product: CASSESPNRAVYEQYF.

To note about this clone: This CDR3 is also generated by other DNA sequences in the sample. Here the CDR3 reads CASSPVSGGQFF. For the CDR3, the DNA is TGTGCCAGCAGCCCTGTTAGCGGGGGACAGTTCTTC. This sequence joins TRBV12-3 or TRBV12-4 and TRBJ2-1, with 9 bases lining up with TRBD2. The CDR3 is made up of 12 amino acids. Trimming cost V 6 bases and J 13 bases; bases outside gene matches: 7.

The J gene is TRBJ2-7, the V gene TRBV23-1; D may be TRBD1 (6 bases). TRBV23-1 is noted as an ORF with a role that remains uncertain. The CDR3 is made up of 14 amino acids. Trimming left V 10 bases short and J 0 bases short, with 16 bases between. Written as DNA, the CDR3 is TGCGCCACCACCTGGGGGACAACCTCCTACGAGCAGTACTTC. It is translated as CATTWGTTSYEQYF.

The chain employs TRBV6-1 and TRBJ2-6; no firm D call. CDR1 is MNHNS and CDR2 is SASEGT in the germline V gene. Trimming removed 7 bases from V and 4 bases from J, with 8 bases in between. CDR3 length: 13 residues. CDR3 coding DNA: TGTGCCAGCACCACCGGGGGGGCCAACGTCCTGACTTTC. Residues: CASTTGGANVLTF.

This CDR3 reads CASSLAAGGPNEQFF. DNA for the CDR3: TGTGCCAGCAGTTTGGCAGCGGGGGGCCCCAATGAGCAGTTCTTC. V is TRBV28 and J is TRBJ2-1; TRBD2 agrees at 9 bases. With 3 bases clipped from V and 6 bases from J, the junction kept 6 bases outside the gene matches. The CDR3 runs 15 residues. CDR1 and CDR2 from the germline V gene are MDHEN and SYDVKM.

The chain links TRBV3-1 (or the pseudogene TRBV3-2) to TRBJ2-3; 11 nucleotides line up with TRBD2. Germline CDR1 LGHDT, CDR2 YNNKEL (reference sequence). The J segment lost 2 bases and the V segment lost 3 bases, leaving 7 bases of the junction unmatched. This CDR3 region has 17 residues. The CDR3 DNA sequence: TGTGCCAGCAGCCAGTCTCTAGCGGGGGGTACCACAGATACGCAGTATTTT. This codes for CASSQSLAGGTTDTQYF.

The chain uses TRBV27 and TRBJ2-4, with unresolved D. Between the trimmed V and J ends, which lost 6 bases and 0 bases, there was a span of 15 bases. The CDR3 covers 16 residues. CDR1 and CDR2 from the germline V gene are MNHEY and SMNVEV (reference sequence). In DNA form, the CDR3 reads TGTGCCAGCAGCCCCCGACACCCAGTAGCCAAAAACATTCAGTACTTC. Residues: CASSPRHPVAKNIQYF.

The chain uses TRBV7-8 and TRBJ2-5, with TRBD2 matching 13 bases. CDR3 length: 15 amino acids. V shed 3 bases and J 8 bases; nucleotides not matched to a gene: 6. The V gene's germline CDR1 is SGHVS and CDR2 FQNEAQ. This chain's CDR3 is CASSFSGTSGVTQYF. CDR3 DNA sequence: TGTGCCAGCAGCTTCTCCGGGACTAGCGGGGTCACCCAGTACTTC.

CDR3 sequence reads: CASSPAANYGYTF. Here the CDR3 DNA reads TGTGCCAGTAGTCCCGCGGCTAACTATGGCTACACCTTC. This chain uses TRBV19 with TRBJ1-2; D not resolved. V lost 5 bases to trimming and J lost 0 bases, with 7 bases between them. CDR1 LNHDA and CDR2 SQIVND come from the germline V gene (reference sequence). The CDR3 sequence is 13 residues long.

In the case of this clone: This same CDR3 is encoded by further DNA sequences in the sample. CDR3 in DNA: TGTGCCAGCAGTGGGCTTAGCAATCAGCCCCAGCATTTT. It encodes CASSGLSNQPQHF. The chain uses TRBV2 and TRBJ1-5, with unresolved D. The length of the CDR3 is 13 residues. V gave up 4 bases and J gave up 0 bases, with 4 bases separating them. Germline V gene data show CDR1 as SNHLY and CDR2 as FYNNEI.

CDR3 amino acids: CASSLPVSEQYF. The CDR3 nucleotides read TGTGCCAGCAGTTTACCCGTCTCCGAGCAGTACTTC. The chain couples TRBV12-3 or TRBV12-4 to TRBJ2-7; no firm D call. CDR3 size: 12 residues. V lost 2 bases to trimming and J lost 6 bases, with 8 bases between them.

As for this clone: Within the sample, other DNA sequences also encode this same CDR3. The rearrangement uses TRBV5-4 and TRBJ1-4; D might be TRBD1 (5 bases). This CDR3 spans 15 amino acids. The germline V gene encodes CDR1 SGHNT and CDR2 YYREEE (reference sequence). V was clipped by 4 bases and J by 0 bases, with 10 bases between them. This CDR3 is CASSPGGATNEKLFF. Here the CDR3 DNA reads TGTGCCAGCAGCCCGGGGGGGGCAACTAATGAAAAACTGTTTTTT.

This clone was seen once. J is TRBJ1-6 and V is TRBV2, with a tentative D call TRBD1 (5 bases). Per germline, CDR1 SNHLY and CDR2 FYNNEI. The V and J ends lost 3 bases and 8 bases respectively, with 14 bases between them. CDR3 length equals 15 residues. This chain's CDR3 is CASSEDRGKDSPLHF. DNA of the CDR3: TGTGCCAGCAGTGAGGATCGGGGGAAGGATTCACCCCTCCACTTT.

The chain links TRBV18 to TRBJ1-6, with unresolved D. V was clipped by 3 bases and J by 5 bases, with 11 bases between them. Germline assignment: CDR1 KGHSH and CDR2 LQKENI. There are 15 residues in the CDR3. CDR3 DNA: TGTGCCAGCTCACCTGCACAGTCTCATAATTCACCCCTCCACTTT. It is translated as CASSPAQSHNSPLHF.

As regards this clone: Within the sample, other DNA sequences also encode this same CDR3. V usage is TRBV5-1 and J usage is TRBJ1-2; TRBD1 matches 8 bases. The CDR3 is 14 amino acids. Per the germline V gene, CDR1 is SGHRS and CDR2 is YFSETQ. V was pared by 2 bases and J by 6 bases, with 6 bases of the junction left unmatched. The CDR3 coding sequence is TGCGCCAGCAGCTTACGGCAGGGGGCCGATGGCTACACCTTC. This encodes CASSLRQGADGYTF.

The sample holds a few counts of this clone. This chain uses TRBV11-2 with TRBJ1-1; D may be TRBD1 (5 bases). The CDR3 spans 18 residues. Germline loops: CDR1 SGHAT, CDR2 FQNNGV. Trimming cost V 4 bases and J 3 bases, with 24 bases left between them. For the CDR3, the DNA is TGTGCCAGCAGCTCGGCGGGCGGGGCGCAAAGGGTAGACACTGAAGCTTTCTTT. Translated: CASSSAGGAQRVDTEAFF.